What follows are 9 T cell receptor beta chains derived from one specimen sequenced in a study of T-cell memory formation after mild COVID-19. TCRdb independently ran MiXCR on the 5' RACE reads; one entry per CDR3 protein. Seen here are approximately 570,000 distinct CDR3 sequences, 15% to 20% observed once, and the top ten hold 12%. The sequenced sample consisted of PBMCs or a T cell subset sorted from them (not recorded which). Receptors originate from an adult woman who had mild COVID-19 (a few samples of this study predate the infection). Cell type and time point are not known.

This chain uses TRBV9 with TRBJ1-2; 9 bases line up with TRBD1. Germline loops: CDR1 SGDLS, CDR2 YYNGEE. The CDR3 covers 16 residues. V was clipped by 3 bases and J by 2 bases; unmatched bases: 8. CDR3 DNA sequence: TGTGCCAGCAGCGAAGCTGGGGACAGGGTGAACTATGGCTACACCTTC. Protein: CASSEAGDRVNYGYTF. Full variable domain (missing parts from reference TRBV9 and TRBJ1-2): DSGVTQTPKHLITATGQRVTLRCSPRSGDLSVYWYQQSLDQGLQFLIQYYNGEERAKGNILERFSAQQFPDLHSELNLSSLELGDSALYFCASSEAGDRVNYGYTFGSGTRLTVV.

This clonotype was seen more than once but under ten times. CDR3 sequence reads: CASSDSPSEMATQYF. As DNA, the CDR3 is TGTGCCAGCAGTGACTCGCCTAGCGAGATGGCGACCCAGTACTTC. The chain combines TRBV6-4 with TRBJ2-5; TRBD2 is a possible D gene (6 bases). With 0 bases removed from V and 7 bases from J, the gap between germline ends came to 15 bases. The CDR3 has 15 amino acids. Germline loops: CDR1 MRHNA, CDR2 SNTAGT.

This clonotype was seen a few times. The chain recombines TRBV4-3 with TRBJ1-1; D unclear. V shed 0 bases and J shed 0 bases, with 14 bases lying between them. This CDR3 is 17 amino acids long. Germline V gives CDR1 LGHNA, CDR2 YSLEER. For the CDR3, the DNA is TGCGCCAGCAGCCAAGATCGTCGGGGAGGGATGAACACTGAAGCTTTCTTT. As protein: CASSQDRRGGMNTEAFF.

This clonotype has just a few counts. This CDR3 is CASSPHDRVSFEQYF. CDR3 coding DNA: TGTGCCAGCAGCCCCCACGACAGGGTGAGCTTCGAGCAGTACTTC. This sequence joins TRBV13 and TRBJ2-7, with TRBD1 identical over 7 bases. Germline CDR1 and CDR2: PRHDT and FYEKMQ (reference sequence). This CDR3 comprises 15 residues. The ends lost 5 bases at V and 6 bases at J; junction bases unmatched: 13.

The chain carries TRBV24-1 and TRBJ2-5, with D possibly TRBD2 on 6 matching bases. The CDR3 is made up of 14 amino acids. Germline assignment: CDR1 KGHDR and CDR2 SFDVKD. The V gene lost 4 bases and the J gene lost 5 bases, with 13 bases spanning the gap. Here the CDR3 reads CATSEGDSPETQYF. For the CDR3, the DNA is TGTGCCACCAGTGAGGGGGACTCACCGGAGACCCAGTACTTC.

The gene calls are TRBV11-3 and TRBJ2-7; D may be TRBD1 (6 bases). Germline V gene lookup returns CDR1 SGHNT and CDR2 YENEEA. There are 18 residues in the CDR3. V was trimmed by 1 base and J by 0 bases, leaving 19 bases between them. The CDR3 DNA is TGTGCCAGCAGCTTAGGGACAGCGAGGGCGCGGGCCTCCTACGAGCAGTACTTC. Translation gives CASSLGTARARASYEQYF.

The gene calls are TRBV12-3 or TRBV12-4 and TRBJ1-2, with 7 bases matching TRBD1. The V segment lost 5 bases and the J segment 6 bases; nucleotides outside the gene matches: 12. The CDR3 runs to 15 residues. CDR3 sequence reads: CASSPHSITGDGYTF. The CDR3 DNA follows: TGTGCCAGCAGTCCACATTCCATCACAGGGGATGGCTACACCTTC.

Details on this clonotype: This sequence may be a read error, since a much larger clone differs from it by one base. V is TRBV7-9 and J is TRBJ2-7; a weak D match, TRBD1 (6 bases). Trimming took off 5 bases at V and 2 bases at J, with 13 bases between the two ends. This CDR3 contains 14 residues. In germline, CDR1 is SEHNR, CDR2 FQNEAQ (reference sequence). The CDR3 is CASSQQGPPYEQYF. The CDR3 DNA follows: TGTGCCAGCAGCCAACAGGGCCCCCCCTACGAGCAGTACTTC. Looking up the rest from reference TRBV7-9 and TRBJ2-7 gives the full variable domain: DTGVSQNPRHKITKRGQNVTFRCDPISEHNRLYWYRQTLGQGPEFLTYFQNEAQLEKSRLLSDRFSAERPKGSFSTLEIQRTEQGDSAMYLCASSQQGPPYEQYFGPGTRLTVT.

This clonotype was observed a handful of times. This chain uses TRBV6-2 or TRBV6-3 with TRBJ2-7; TRBD1 agrees at 11 bases. This CDR3 comprises 14 residues. The V gene end was trimmed by 4 bases and the J gene end by 5 bases; junction bases not matched to a gene: 4. CDR1 and CDR2 (germline): MNHEY, SVGEGT. The CDR3 bases are TGTGCCAGCAGTTTGTGGACAGGGGGCCACGAGCAGTACTTC. Protein sequence: CASSLWTGGHEQYF.